The entry below describes one T cell receptor beta chain. Its antigen specificity is not known. No much larger clone is present one base from it, and per-base qualities are unavailable. Donors formed part of the validation cohort, which comprised about 120 subjects and was distinct from the first cohort of under 750 subjects. CDR1 and CDR2 are drawn from the germline V gene: MDHEN, SYDVKM. The CDR3 covers 15 residues, taking in both the cysteine and the phenylalanine. The entry retains the CDR3 DNA only, 45 bases that are in frame from base 1. From V the trimming removes 6 bases and from J it removes 3 bases, while the gene matches leave 6 bases of the junction unaccounted for. The sample is drawn from a study of cytomegalovirus exposure and HLA in healthy donors (dated by TCRdb to the late 2010s). Broadly, across the study: According to a later analysis, one platform produced both the 110 or so validation repertoires and the approximately 600 repertoires of the first cohort. A separate validation cohort of more than 100 different subjects was used in addition to the 666-subject first cohort. The study combined high-throughput TCR immunosequencing, statistical association of individual TCRs with disease status, and machine learning to predict cytomegalovirus infection status. The study aimed to test whether signatures of past pathogen exposure could be identified by cataloging public T cell receptors. Paper-wide results and their limitations: A few of the identified cytomegalovirus-associated TCR beta chains were confirmed in vitro to be specific for cytomegalovirus antigens. Most TCR sequences were observed very rarely across donors, whereas some public TCRs were present in many individuals. A later analysis found that TCRs clustered in the first cohort also tended to co-occur in the roughly 120 validation repertoires, with just under 95% of cluster scores above 0. The classifier was reported to diagnose cytomegalovirus status with high specificity and sensitivity in both the original cohort and the validation cohort. A later analysis lacked HLA typing for the validation cohort, so it scored co-occurrence in that cohort across all 110 or so repertoires. The authors suggested that the approach could potentially be generalized to other disease states and immunological phenotypes. In the study, around 150 TCR beta chains were listed as associated with cytomegalovirus.

Library construction relied on the immunoSEQ multiplex PCR assay. On the study's bioinformatics: A statistical classification framework was built to diagnose cytomegalovirus status from the catalog of TCR beta chain sequences. The table was pulled from immuneACCESS by TCRdb, which kept in-frame rearrangements only. Such tables lose some clones; where checked, under half of the loss comes from unresolved V genes, and the rest has no known cause. V, J and clone size are those of that table, while D and trimming were read from the DNA. The sample table contains approximately 58,000 clones; only one count was recorded for 91% of them. The ten top clones hold about 2.2% of the sample.

The sample comprised PBMCs. Recombination joined TRBV28 with TRBJ2-3; a stretch of 10 junction bases matches TRBD1. This TCR derives from a woman aged 30 to 39 in good health and CMV-seronegative. The CDR3: CASRRPGQGTDTQYF. The nucleotides are TGTGCCAGCAGGAGACCGGGACAGGGGACAGATACGCAGTATTTT. The full variable domain, with segments outside the CDR3 supplied by the reference TRBV28 and TRBJ2-3 proteins, appears as DVKVTQSSRYLVKRTGEKVFLECVQDMDHENMFWYRQDPGLGLRLIYFSYDVKMKEKGDIPEGYSVSREKKERFSLILESASTNQTSMYLCASRRPGQGTDTQYFGPGTRLTVL.